A single sample gave rise to the 24 T cell receptor beta chains below, sequenced in a study of cytomegalovirus exposure and HLA in healthy donors. 13 Jbeta primers and 60 Vbeta primers were used for the PCR. Data came from immunoSEQ multiplex PCR; TCRdb stores just in-frame clones and leaves some out. The profile shows under 150,000 clones, 70% to 85% of them singletons. Sequences were obtained from PBMCs. These receptors were collected from a woman aged 18-35 years in good health and CMV-seronegative.

V usage is TRBV4-1 and J usage is TRBJ1-2; TRBD1 aligns across 10 bases. CDR1 and CDR2 from the germline V gene are MGHRA and YSYEKL. This CDR3 comprises 15 residues. V shed 4 bases, J shed 4 bases, and the junction held 6 bases outside the gene matches. The CDR3 DNA reads as TGCGCCAGCAGCCCCCGGACAGGGGGAGGCTATGGCTACACCTTC. Its translation: CASSPRTGGGYGYTF.

The CDR3 DNA reads TGTGCCAGTAGTATAGCACAGGCGAGCATGAACACTGAAGCTTTCTTT. Its translation is CASSIAQASMNTEAFF. This chain links TRBV19 with TRBJ1-1, with a weak D call TRBD1 (5 bases). Trimming removed 1 base at V and 0 bases at J, with 12 bases between. The CDR3 runs to 16 residues. Germline CDR1 and CDR2: LNHDA and SQIVND (reference sequence).

The V gene is TRBV5-1, the J gene TRBJ2-1; D is undetermined. V was trimmed by 6 bases and J by 4 bases, leaving 14 bases between them. The CDR3 is 14 residues long. Per the germline V gene, CDR1 is SGHRS and CDR2 is YFSETQ. The CDR3: CASNLAETYNEQFF. The CDR3, as DNA: TGCGCCAGCAATCTGGCCGAAACGTACAATGAGCAGTTCTTC.

The rearrangement links TRBV6-6 to TRBJ2-5; TRBD1 agrees at 7 bases. The J call may be incorrect, as the DNA end agrees better with TRBJ2-7. The germline V gene has CDR1 MNHNY and CDR2 SVGAGI (reference sequence). The CDR3 runs 15 residues. The CDR3 nucleotides read TGTGCCAGCAGTTACCGACAGGGAAGTGGGTCCGAGCAGTACTTC. Translating it yields CASSYRQGSGSEQYF.

The DNA of the CDR3 is TGTGCCAGCAGTTTCGCGGGCTTTGAGACCTCTAACTATGGCTACACCTTC. Its translation is CASSFAGFETSNYGYTF. V usage is TRBV27 and J usage is TRBJ1-2, with D hard to call. The germline V and J ends were trimmed by 3 bases and 0 bases, with 17 bases remaining between them. The CDR3 loop spans 17 amino acids. Looked up from germline, CDR1 is MNHEY and CDR2 is SMNVEV (reference sequence).

This clone was found a few times. The chain combines TRBV5-1 with TRBJ1-2; no clear D gene. CDR3 length equals 12 residues. Germline CDR1 and CDR2: SGHRS and YFSETQ. V was cut by 0 bases and J by 5 bases, with 5 bases left in between. CDR3 nucleotide sequence: TGCGCCAGCAGCTTGGAAGCGTATGGCTACACCTTC. This gives the protein CASSLEAYGYTF.

CDR3: CASSLIDETQYF. CDR3 sequence (DNA): TGTGCCAGCAGCCTAATTGATGAGACCCAGTACTTC. This chain connects TRBV5-4 to TRBJ2-5; D call uncertain. The CDR3 contains 12 residues. V lost 4 bases to trimming and J lost 5 bases, with 9 bases between them. Germline V gene data show CDR1 as SGHNT and CDR2 as YYREEE (reference sequence).

This chain connects TRBV5-4 to TRBJ2-7, with D possibly matching TRBD1 (6 bases). Germline V gene lookup returns CDR1 SGHNT and CDR2 YYREEE (reference sequence). CDR3 length: 12 amino acids. Trimming took off 2 bases at V and 6 bases at J, with 9 bases between the two ends. The DNA of the CDR3 is TGTGCCAGCAGCTTCACAGGGAGCGAGCAGTACGTC. This gives the protein CASSFTGSEQYV.

This rearrangement joins TRBV4-1 to TRBJ2-1, with no clear D. The germline V gene encodes CDR1 MGHRA and CDR2 YSYEKL. The length of the CDR3 is 14 residues. V lost 0 bases and J 5 bases, leaving 8 bases between the germline ends. CDR3 protein: CASSQETPDNEQFF. As DNA, the CDR3 is TGCGCCAGCAGCCAAGAAACCCCAGACAATGAGCAGTTCTTC.

The chain combines TRBV18 with TRBJ2-7; D is perhaps TRBD1 (6 bases). The length of the CDR3 is 15 residues. Germline V gene lookup returns CDR1 KGHSH and CDR2 LQKENI. V shed 4 bases and J shed 1 base, with 14 bases lying between them. The CDR3 reads CASSLHRANSYEQYV. The CDR3 DNA sequence: TGTGCCAGCTCACTGCACAGGGCCAATTCCTACGAGCAGTACGTC.

The V gene is TRBV30, the J gene TRBJ1-5; a weak D match, TRBD1 (5 bases). The germline V gene has CDR1 GTSNPN and CDR2 SVGIG (reference sequence). The CDR3 is made up of 14 amino acids. V gave up 3 bases and J gave up 9 bases, with 18 bases separating them. The CDR3 DNA is TGTGCCTGGAGCCCACAGGAGGGACTACGGCCCCAGCATTTT. Translating gives CAWSPQEGLRPQHF.

The chain carries TRBV5-1 and TRBJ1-1; no reliable D call. Germline CDR1 reads SGHRS; CDR2 reads YFSETQ. The CDR3 is 14 residues long. The germline V and J ends were trimmed by 4 bases and 5 bases, with 15 bases remaining between them. The CDR3 protein is CASSPDGVRTEAFF. The CDR3 coding sequence is TGCGCCAGCAGCCCAGACGGGGTGAGAACTGAAGCTTTCTTT.

The chain employs TRBV30 and TRBJ1-2; 11 bases align to TRBD1. Germline V CDR1 and CDR2: GTSNPN, SVGIG (reference sequence). After removal of 4 bases from V and 7 bases from J, the junction contained 8 bases not matched to a gene. This CDR3 is built from 14 residues. The CDR3 sequence is CAWTRGQGAFGYTF. The CDR3 nucleotides are TGTGCCTGGACCAGAGGACAGGGGGCTTTTGGCTACACCTTC.

CDR3 sequence (DNA): TGTGCCAGCAGCTTAGGGCCTTTAGCGGAAAGCTACAATGAGCAGTTCTTC. Translating gives CASSLGPLAESYNEQFF. The chain employs TRBV7-6 and TRBJ2-1; tentative D call: TRBD2 (6 bases). Trimming left V 1 base short and J 3 bases short, with 16 bases between. CDR3 size: 17 residues. Germline V lookup: CDR1 SGHVS, CDR2 FNYEAQ.

CDR3 sequence: CASSLGLAGANVLTF. For the CDR3, the DNA is TGTGCCAGCAGCTTGGGTCTAGCTGGGGCCAACGTCCTGACTTTC. J is TRBJ2-6 and V is TRBV5-4; D unresolved. Germline V lookup: CDR1 SGHNT, CDR2 YYREEE (reference sequence). The V end was cut by 0 bases, the J end by 2 bases, with 6 bases between. The CDR3 loop spans 15 amino acids.

This chain uses TRBV4-2 with TRBJ2-2; D might be TRBD2 (5 bases). CDR1 is LGHNA and CDR2 is YNFKEQ in the germline V gene. The length of the CDR3 is 15 residues. Trimming stripped 1 base from V and 8 bases from J, with 14 bases between. The chain's CDR3 is CASSQGPEGRGELFF. The CDR3 coding sequence is TGTGCCAGCAGCCAAGGACCTGAAGGGAGAGGGGAGCTGTTTTTT.

This chain links TRBV19 with TRBJ1-5; perhaps TRBD1 as D (6 bases). Trimming removed 5 bases from V and 2 bases from J, with 13 bases in between. This CDR3 contains 15 residues. CDR1 is LNHDA, CDR2 SQIVND, per germline (reference sequence). The chain's CDR3 is CASSVNREGNQPQHF. In nucleotides, the CDR3 is TGTGCCAGTAGTGTCAACAGGGAAGGCAATCAGCCCCAGCATTTT.

The V gene is TRBV9, the J gene TRBJ1-3, with D possibly being TRBD1 (5 bases). The CDR3 loop spans 13 amino acids. Trimming removed 4 bases from V and 6 bases from J, with 11 bases in between. Per germline, CDR1 SGDLS and CDR2 YYNGEE. The CDR3 sequence: CASSHRDSNTIYF. In DNA form, the CDR3 reads TGTGCCAGCAGCCACCGGGACTCAAACACCATATATTTT.

The CDR3 region is CASRGTGGGQPQHF. CDR3 coding DNA: TGTGCCAGCAGAGGGACAGGGGGCGGTCAGCCCCAGCATTTT. The chain uses TRBV2 and TRBJ1-5; 12 bases map to TRBD1. Germline V gene data show CDR1 as SNHLY and CDR2 as FYNNEI. V gave up 6 bases and J gave up 6 bases; unmatched junction bases: 3. This CDR3 region has 14 residues.

As concerns this clone: The sample has other DNA sequences that encode this CDR3 too. The chain employs TRBV30 and TRBJ1-2; D is perhaps TRBD1 (5 bases). The germline V gene has CDR1 GTSNPN and CDR2 SVGIG (reference sequence). Trimming pared 0 bases from V and 7 bases from J, leaving 12 bases between. This CDR3 is 13 amino acids long. Here the CDR3 reads CAWSVQGGVGYTF. The CDR3 nucleotides read TGTGCCTGGAGTGTACAAGGAGGGGTTGGCTACACCTTC.

The CDR3 sequence: CAWSVGRTGGANVHEQYV. CDR3 nucleotide sequence: TGTGCCTGGAGTGTAGGACGAACTGGCGGGGCAAACGTACACGAGCAGTACGTC. The V and J genes are TRBV30 and TRBJ2-7; D may be TRBD2 (6 bases). This CDR3 comprises 18 residues. V was clipped by 0 bases and J by 5 bases, with 26 bases between them. Germline loops: CDR1 GTSNPN, CDR2 SVGIG (reference sequence).

V usage is TRBV7-6 and J usage is TRBJ2-2, with 9 bases aligning to TRBD1. Looked up from germline, CDR1 is SGHVS and CDR2 is FNYEAQ. With V trimmed by 6 bases and J by 3 bases, 8 bases remained unmatched. This CDR3 is built from 16 residues. The CDR3 region is CASRFGWTGDTGELFF. The CDR3 DNA reads as TGTGCCAGCAGGTTTGGGTGGACAGGGGACACCGGGGAGCTGTTTTTT.

This sequence joins TRBV7-8 and TRBJ1-5, with 7 bases that match TRBD1. Germline V gene sequence: CDR1 SGHVS, CDR2 FQNEAQ. This CDR3 has 16 residues. Trimming cost V 2 bases and J 4 bases; bases outside gene matches: 8. The CDR3 reads CASSLPAGQRNQPQHF. The CDR3 DNA reads as TGTGCCAGCAGCTTACCCGCGGGACAGAGGAATCAGCCCCAGCATTTT.

The gene calls are TRBV19 and TRBJ2-3, with 10 bases aligning to TRBD2. CDR3 length: 14 amino acids. Germline assignment: CDR1 LNHDA and CDR2 SQIVND (reference sequence). V shed 7 bases, J shed 0 bases, and the junction held 1 base outside the gene matches. In DNA form, the CDR3 reads TGTGCCAGTAAGACTAGCGGGAGCACAGATACGCAGTATTTT. Protein: CASKTSGSTDTQYF.